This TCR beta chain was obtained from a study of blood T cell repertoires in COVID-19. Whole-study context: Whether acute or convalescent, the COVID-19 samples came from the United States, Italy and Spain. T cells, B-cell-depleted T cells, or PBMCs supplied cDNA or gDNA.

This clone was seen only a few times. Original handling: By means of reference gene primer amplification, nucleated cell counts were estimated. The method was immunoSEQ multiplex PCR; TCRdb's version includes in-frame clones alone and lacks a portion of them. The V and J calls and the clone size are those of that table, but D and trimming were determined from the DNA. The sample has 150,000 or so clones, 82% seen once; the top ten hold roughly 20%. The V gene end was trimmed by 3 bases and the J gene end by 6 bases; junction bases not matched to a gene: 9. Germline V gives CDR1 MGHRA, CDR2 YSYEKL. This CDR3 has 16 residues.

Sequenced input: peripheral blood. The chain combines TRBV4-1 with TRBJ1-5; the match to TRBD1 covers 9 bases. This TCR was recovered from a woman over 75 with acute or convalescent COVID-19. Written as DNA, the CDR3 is TGCGCCAGCAGCCACCCGGGACAGGGTGTGTTTCAGCCCCAGCATTTT. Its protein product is CASSHPGQGVFQPQHF.